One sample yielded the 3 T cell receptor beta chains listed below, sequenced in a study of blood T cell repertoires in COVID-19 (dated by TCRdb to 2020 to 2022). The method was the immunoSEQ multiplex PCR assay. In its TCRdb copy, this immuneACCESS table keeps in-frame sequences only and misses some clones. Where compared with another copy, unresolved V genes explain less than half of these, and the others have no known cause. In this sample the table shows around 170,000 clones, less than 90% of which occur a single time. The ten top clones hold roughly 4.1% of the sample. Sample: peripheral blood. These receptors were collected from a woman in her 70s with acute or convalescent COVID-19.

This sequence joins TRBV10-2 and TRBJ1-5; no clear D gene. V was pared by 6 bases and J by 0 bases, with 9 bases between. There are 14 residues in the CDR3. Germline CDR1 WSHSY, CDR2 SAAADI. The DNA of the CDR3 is TGCGCCAGCAGCGACATGTATAGCAATCAGCCCCAGCATTTT. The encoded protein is CASSDMYSNQPQHF.

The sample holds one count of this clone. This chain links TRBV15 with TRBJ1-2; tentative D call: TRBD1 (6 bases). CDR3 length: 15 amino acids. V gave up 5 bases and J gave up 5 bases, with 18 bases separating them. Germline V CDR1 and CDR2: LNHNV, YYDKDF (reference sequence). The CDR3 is CATSVTGLGVYGYTF. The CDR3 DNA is TGTGCCACCAGCGTCACAGGGTTAGGAGTTTATGGCTACACCTTC.

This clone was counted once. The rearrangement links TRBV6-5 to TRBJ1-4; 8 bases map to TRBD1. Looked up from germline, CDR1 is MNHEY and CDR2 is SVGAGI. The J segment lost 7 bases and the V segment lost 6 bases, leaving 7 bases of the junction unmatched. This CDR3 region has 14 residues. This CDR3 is CASRTDRDVEKLFF. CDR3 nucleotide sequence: TGTGCCAGCAGGACGGACAGGGATGTTGAAAAACTGTTTTTT.